This TCR beta chain is drawn from a study of blood T cell repertoires in COVID-19. Across the whole study: Spain, Italy and the United States supplied samples that represented acute and convalescent COVID-19. PBMCs, B-cell-depleted T cells, or T cells provided the cDNA or gDNA that made up the material.

Measured with immunoSEQ multiplex PCR; TCRdb has only the in-frame clones, and not every one. Among 95,000 or so clones listed, 89% were seen once. The TCR originated in a woman in her seventies with acute or convalescent COVID-19. Sequencing input: peripheral blood.

The CDR3 DNA is TGTGCCAGCAGTGAGTGGACTAGCGGGAGATATACGCAGTATTTT. It encodes CASSEWTSGRYTQYF. The chain joins TRBV2 to TRBJ2-3, with TRBD2 matching 13 bases. Per germline, CDR1 SNHLY and CDR2 FYNNEI. V was pared by 3 bases and J by 7 bases, with 4 bases of the junction left unmatched. This CDR3 spans 15 amino acids.